This T cell receptor (beta chain) was profiled in a study of cytomegalovirus exposure and HLA in healthy donors. General study points: Productive rates of about 87% or about 30% were seen for most TCR beta V segments in an earlier analysis. Using the classifier, cytomegalovirus status was reportedly diagnosed with high specificity and sensitivity.

Concerning this clone: The antigen remains undetermined.

PCR amplification relied on 60 Vbeta primers (plus 13 Jbeta primers). Assay: immunoSEQ multiplex PCR; the TCRdb copy retains only in-frame clones and omits some. The data contain over 150,000 clones, about 71% of them singletons. The CDR3 is made up of 17 amino acids. CDR1 and CDR2 from the germline V gene are LGHNA and YNFKEQ. The receptor was derived from a woman aged 40 to 50 in good health and CMV-seropositive. V usage is TRBV4-2 and J usage is TRBJ2-5; TRBD2 matches at 7 bases. The last part of the DNA fits TRBJ2-7 better; the J call may be wrong. The sample was PBMCs. The CDR3 is CASSQEGTSAISYEQYF. CDR3 nucleotide sequence: TGTGCCAGCAGCCAAGAAGGAACTAGCGCAATCTCCTACGAGCAGTACTTC.